These 18 T cell receptor beta chains were sequenced from one sample in a study of cytomegalovirus exposure and HLA in healthy donors. PCR was performed using 60 Vbeta and 13 Jbeta primers. Profiled with immunoSEQ multiplex PCR; TCRdb holds only in-frame clones, not every one. The sample data list 110,000 to 150,000 clones. The sequenced sample was PBMCs. The receptors were gathered from a woman younger than 30 in good health and CMV-seronegative.

The J gene is TRBJ2-1, the V gene TRBV5-1, with 12 bases aligning to TRBD2. J lost 3 bases, V lost 5 bases, and 18 bases had no gene match. The V gene's germline CDR1 is SGHRS and CDR2 YFSETQ. The CDR3 has 20 amino acids. CDR3: CASRLVSGTSGLIVYNEQFF. CDR3 DNA sequence: TGCGCCAGCAGACTTGTATCCGGGACTAGCGGGTTAATAGTCTACAATGAGCAGTTCTTC.

The CDR3 region has the DNA TGTGCCAGCGAGACTGACTCCTACAATGAGCAGTTCTTC. The encoded protein is CASETDSYNEQFF. This chain joins TRBV7-2 and TRBJ2-1; D gene ambiguous. This CDR3 contains 13 residues. Germline CDR1 is SGHTA and CDR2 is FQGNSA. V lost 8 bases to trimming and J lost 0 bases, with 8 bases between them. The full variable domain, its missing parts supplied by reference TRBV7-2 and TRBJ2-1, is GAGVSQSPSNKVTEKGKDVELRCDPISGHTALYWYRQSLGQGLEFLIYFQGNSAPDKSGLPSDRFSAERTGGSVSTLTIQRTQQEDSAVYLCASETDSYNEQFFGPGTRLTVL.

The chain joins TRBV4-1 to TRBJ1-1; no clear D. Germline V gives CDR1 MGHRA, CDR2 YSYEKL. The V end was cut by 6 bases, the J end by 4 bases, with 12 bases between. CDR3 size: 13 residues. The CDR3 protein is CASSSRGLTEAFF. The CDR3 coding sequence is TGCGCCAGCAGTTCGAGAGGGCTCACTGAAGCTTTCTTT.

The rearrangement joins TRBV19 to TRBJ2-5; no definite D call. Trimming stripped 4 bases from V and 2 bases from J, with 14 bases between. Looked up from germline, CDR1 is LNHDA and CDR2 is SQIVND (reference sequence). CDR3 length: 15 amino acids. DNA of the CDR3: TGTGCCAGTAGTAAACAGCTTACACATCAAGAGACCCAGTACTTC. This codes for CASSKQLTHQETQYF.

The chain uses TRBV5-4 and TRBJ2-4; perhaps TRBD2 as D (5 bases). CDR3 length equals 15 residues. V was trimmed by 4 bases and J by 6 bases, leaving 17 bases between them. Germline V gene sequence: CDR1 SGHNT, CDR2 YYREEE (reference sequence). As DNA, the CDR3 is TGTGCCAGCAGCGGAGGTGGCAGGTCGGGAAACATTCAGTACTTC. Protein sequence: CASSGGGRSGNIQYF.

V is TRBV2 and J is TRBJ2-1; 9 nucleotides line up with TRBD1. This CDR3 contains 15 residues. CDR1 and CDR2 (germline): SNHLY, FYNNEI. V gave up 6 bases and J gave up 8 bases; unmatched junction bases: 11. CDR3 sequence reads: CASREDRGVGDEQFF. The CDR3 nucleotides read TGTGCCAGCAGGGAGGACAGGGGAGTAGGCGATGAGCAGTTCTTC.

The chain joins TRBV5-5 to TRBJ2-7, with D unresolved. Germline V CDR1 and CDR2: SGHKS, YYEKEE (reference sequence). Between the trimmed V and J ends, which lost 4 bases and 2 bases, there was a span of 13 bases. The length of the CDR3 is 14 residues. In DNA form, the CDR3 reads TGTGCCAGCAGCCTAACGACATGGGCCTACGAGCAGTACGTC. Its protein is CASSLTTWAYEQYV.

The V and J genes are TRBV4-3 and TRBJ1-2; no firm D call. The CDR3 covers 13 residues. V shed 4 bases and J shed 4 bases, with 10 bases lying between them. CDR1 is LGHNA and CDR2 is YSLEER in the germline V gene. The CDR3 spells CASSPGGGYGYTF. CDR3 sequence (DNA): TGCGCCAGCAGCCCTGGAGGAGGCTATGGCTACACCTTC.

The V call is TRBV5-4, the J call TRBJ2-3; 7 bases map to TRBD1. CDR3 size: 13 residues. Germline trimming cut 4 bases from V and 6 bases from J; bases unmatched to any gene: 5. Germline V gives CDR1 SGHNT, CDR2 YYREEE (reference sequence). The CDR3 loop reads CASSPGTADTQYF. For the CDR3, the DNA is TGTGCCAGCAGCCCAGGGACAGCCGATACGCAGTATTTT.

The V and J genes are TRBV6-1 and TRBJ1-2, with 7 bases fitting TRBD1. After removal of 2 bases from V and 7 bases from J, the junction contained 7 bases not matched to a gene. Germline CDR1 and CDR2: MNHNS and SASEGT. The length of the CDR3 is 14 residues. CDR3 DNA sequence: TGTGCCAGCAGTGAATTCGAGGGGGCAGGTGGCTACACCTTC. This codes for CASSEFEGAGGYTF.

The rearrangement links TRBV5-1 to TRBJ2-2, with no clear D. The CDR3 has 12 amino acids. The germline V gene encodes CDR1 SGHRS and CDR2 YFSETQ. With 3 bases removed from V and 5 bases from J, the gap between germline ends came to 5 bases. The CDR3 DNA reads TGCGCCAGCAGCTGGGCGACCGGGGAGCTGTTTTTT. Translation gives CASSWATGELFF.

The V and J genes are TRBV30 and TRBJ1-5, with 7 nucleotides matching TRBD1. V shed 3 bases and J 2 bases; nucleotides not matched to a gene: 4. This CDR3 is 14 amino acids long. CDR1 is GTSNPN and CDR2 is SVGIG in the germline V gene (reference sequence). Here the CDR3 DNA reads TGTGCCTGGAGCCCAGGGGGAGGCAATCAGCCCCAGCATTTT. Translating gives CAWSPGGGNQPQHF.

Concerning this clone itself: Since the CDR3 does not end with the conserved phenylalanine or tryptophan, this likely comes from a read error. The gene calls are TRBV19 and TRBJ2-7; 10 bases fit TRBD2. CDR1 and CDR2 from the germline V gene are LNHDA and SQIVND (reference sequence). This CDR3 region has 16 residues. J was trimmed by 6 bases and V by 7 bases; bases with no gene match: 15. The CDR3 DNA reads as TGTGCCAGTACCTATAAAGGCCGGGTAGCGGGAGGCGAGCAGTACGGC. This codes for CASTYKGRVAGGEQYG.

The chain combines TRBV6-1 with TRBJ1-1; D unresolved. This CDR3 is 11 amino acids long. The germline V gene has CDR1 MNHNS and CDR2 SASEGT. The V and J ends lost 5 bases and 7 bases respectively, with 8 bases between them. For the CDR3, the DNA is TGTGCCAGCAGTTACGGTGTTGAAGCTTTCTTT. Translating it yields CASSYGVEAFF.

V is TRBV9 and J is TRBJ2-5; 7 bases line up with TRBD2. The J call could be wrong; TRBJ2-7 is a better fit for the DNA end. This CDR3 region has 15 residues. Germline V gene data show CDR1 as SGDLS and CDR2 as YYNGEE. The CDR3 DNA reads TGTGCCAGCAGCGTTGGCCTAGCGGTTACCTACGAGCAGTACTTC. Translating it yields CASSVGLAVTYEQYF.

The chain employs TRBV4-1 and TRBJ1-2; 10 positions match TRBD1. CDR1 is MGHRA and CDR2 is YSYEKL in the germline V gene. CDR3 length equals 15 residues. The V gene end was trimmed by 1 base and the J gene end by 4 bases; junction bases not matched to a gene: 3. CDR3 sequence: CASSQGDRGFYGYTF. The DNA of the CDR3 is TGCGCCAGCAGCCAAGGGGACAGGGGTTTCTATGGCTACACCTTC.

The chain recombines TRBV7-6 with TRBJ2-5; 13 nucleotides line up with TRBD2. Germline-derived CDR1 and CDR2 are SGHVS and FNYEAQ. The CDR3 sequence is 17 residues long. J was trimmed by 5 bases and V by 5 bases; bases with no gene match: 11. The chain's CDR3 is CASSPRTSGRMFETQYF. The CDR3 region has the DNA TGTGCCAGCAGCCCGCGGACTAGCGGGAGAATGTTCGAGACCCAGTACTTC.

The chain uses TRBV9 and TRBJ1-2; D uncertain. Germline V gene lookup returns CDR1 SGDLS and CDR2 YYNGEE. The CDR3 extends over 14 amino acids. With 0 bases removed from V and 7 bases from J, the gap between germline ends came to 13 bases. This CDR3 is CASSVGGFGGGYTF. The CDR3, as DNA: TGTGCCAGCAGCGTAGGTGGCTTCGGAGGTGGCTACACCTTC.